A single sample is the source of the 17 T cell receptor beta chains below, sequenced in a study of TIL therapy for anti-PD-1-resistant metastatic lung cancer (dated by TCRdb to 2020 to 2023). This specimen's time point label, per the study, means: pre-treatment sample, taken before nivolumab and TIL therapy. The immunoSEQ v3 hsTCRB kit was used to amplify TCR beta CDR3 regions from genomic DNA through bias-controlled multiplex PCR. In TCRdb, the immuneACCESS table is reduced to in-frame sequences with V and J assigned. These tables do not hold every clone; where another copy was compared, an unresolved V gene accounts for under half, and the others remain unexplained. The sample profile shows tens of thousands of clones; 69% of them were found once. The ten biggest clones cover 6% to 8.5% of the sample. The specimen was blood, collected at baseline. These TCRs come from a person between 25 and 79 years old with non-small cell lung cancer.

This chain connects TRBV11-3 to TRBJ1-4; D call uncertain. Germline V gene lookup returns CDR1 SGHNT and CDR2 YENEEA. The CDR3 runs 10 residues. V gave up 7 bases and J gave up 8 bases, with 5 bases separating them. CDR3: CASKYEKLFF. The CDR3 nucleotides read TGTGCCAGCAAGTACGAAAAACTGTTTTTT.

This clone appeared a single time. V usage is TRBV29-1 and J usage is TRBJ2-3; D assignment may be TRBD1 or TRBD2 (5 bases each). V lost 2 bases and J lost 2, with 8 bases in between. Germline CDR1 SQVTM, CDR2 ANQGSEA. This CDR3 comprises 13 residues. The CDR3 is CSVEWDLTDTQYF. The CDR3 nucleotides read TGCAGCGTTGAATGGGACCTCACAGATACGCAGTATTTT.

The V call is TRBV7-6, the J call TRBJ1-5, with D perhaps matching TRBD1 (5 bases). The germline V and J ends were trimmed by 1 base and 10 bases, with 17 bases remaining between them. CDR3 size: 15 residues. Germline lookup yields CDR1 SGHVS and CDR2 FNYEAQ. The CDR3 is CASSLVSGQGVPQHF. For the CDR3, the DNA is TGTGCCAGCAGCTTAGTATCTGGACAAGGCGTACCCCAGCATTTT.

The V gene is TRBV19, the J gene TRBJ2-7; 9 bases line up with TRBD2. The CDR3 is made up of 16 amino acids. The junction had 8 bases not matched to a gene; V was cut back by 4 bases and J by 1 base. CDR1 LNHDA and CDR2 SQIVND come from the germline V gene (reference sequence). CDR3 region: CASSSGRALFSYEQYF. In nucleotides, the CDR3 is TGTGCCAGTAGTAGCGGGAGGGCCCTATTTTCCTACGAGCAGTACTTC.

The chain links TRBV5-1 to TRBJ1-4; D gene unclear. Per the germline V gene, CDR1 is SGHRS and CDR2 is YFSETQ. The V end lost 4 bases, the J end lost 8 bases, and 18 bases lay between the germline ends. The CDR3 totals 15 residues. In DNA, the CDR3 is TGCGCCAGCAGCCAAAGCCCCACCGTGGGGGAAAAACTGTTTTTT. It specifies CASSQSPTVGEKLFF.

A few counts support this clone. The CDR3 reads CASSVVSSGANVLTF. CDR3 coding DNA: TGTGCCAGCAGCGTAGTGAGCTCTGGGGCCAACGTCCTGACTTTC. This sequence joins TRBV9 and TRBJ2-6, with D hard to call. The CDR3 runs 15 residues. Trimming cost V 0 bases and J 0 bases, with 4 bases left between them. From germline, CDR1 is SGDLS and CDR2 YYNGEE. Complete variable domain (other parts from reference TRBV9 and TRBJ2-6): DSGVTQTPKHLITATGQRVTLRCSPRSGDLSVYWYQQSLDQGLQFLIQYYNGEERAKGNILERFSAQQFPDLHSELNLSSLELGDSALYFCASSVVSSGANVLTFGAGSRLTVL.

This clone was seen a handful of times. V gene TRBV2 combines with J gene TRBJ1-6, with TRBD1 matching over 7 bases. Germline V gene data show CDR1 as SNHLY and CDR2 as FYNNEI. CDR3 length: 14 residues. V lost 4 bases, J lost 10 bases, and 7 bases stayed unmatched. CDR3 sequence (DNA): TGTGCCAGCAGTGCTGACAGGGTGGGATCACCCCTCCACTTT. Residues: CASSADRVGSPLHF.

The rearrangement links TRBV19 to TRBJ2-7; D uncertain. Germline lookup yields CDR1 LNHDA and CDR2 SQIVND (reference sequence). This CDR3 region has 15 residues. Trimming removed 5 bases from V and 3 bases from J, with 17 bases in between. The CDR3 loop reads CASSPSAATIYEQYF. CDR3 sequence (DNA): TGTGCCAGTAGTCCTTCGGCGGCCACCATCTACGAGCAGTACTTC.

The rearrangement links TRBV2 to TRBJ1-2; D uncertain. The CDR3 length is 11 residues. Trimming took off 7 bases at V and 8 bases at J, with 11 bases between the two ends. Germline CDR1 and CDR2: SNHLY and FYNNEI. The CDR3 here is CASTAEVGYTF. As DNA, the CDR3 is TGTGCCAGCACGGCGGAGGTGGGCTACACCTTC.

This clone was detected once. The chain is built from TRBV5-1 and TRBJ1-2; D is uncertain. V dropped 0 bases and J dropped 5 bases, with 8 bases sitting between them. Germline V lookup: CDR1 SGHRS, CDR2 YFSETQ. CDR3 size: 13 residues. The CDR3 bases are TGCGCCAGCAGCTTGGCCTTTTTTTATGGCTACACCTTC. It is translated as CASSLAFFYGYTF.

This chain links TRBV6-6 with TRBJ1-5; 11 bases fit TRBD1. The V and J ends lost 5 bases and 4 bases, in that order; junction bases with no gene match: 7. The CDR3 has 16 amino acids. The germline V gene encodes CDR1 MNHNY and CDR2 SVGAGI (reference sequence). The CDR3 sequence: CASSPGQGARNQPQHF. The CDR3 region has the DNA TGTGCCAGCAGTCCCGGACAGGGGGCTAGAAATCAGCCCCAGCATTTT.

The genes are TRBV6-6 and TRBJ1-2; D remains unclear. CDR3 length: 15 amino acids. Germline loops: CDR1 MNHNY, CDR2 SVGAGI (reference sequence). The V gene lost 4 bases and the J gene lost 0 bases, with 12 bases spanning the gap. CDR3: CASSSRTASNYGYTF. The CDR3 coding sequence is TGTGCCAGCAGTTCCCGGACCGCATCTAACTATGGCTACACCTTC.

The chain joins TRBV2 to TRBJ1-1; D not resolved. Deletions cut 4 bases from V and 4 bases from J, with 10 bases between. The CDR3 contains 13 residues. Germline V CDR1 and CDR2: SNHLY, FYNNEI. This chain's CDR3 is CASSANQPTEAFF. The CDR3 nucleotides read TGTGCCAGCAGTGCCAACCAACCCACTGAAGCTTTCTTT.

The V and J genes are TRBV7-6 and TRBJ1-3; D uncertain. With 1 base removed from V and 0 bases from J, the gap between germline ends came to 13 bases. CDR1 and CDR2 from the germline V gene are SGHVS and FNYEAQ. The CDR3 consists of 17 residues. The chain's CDR3 is CASSLGASLHSGNTIYF. In nucleotides, the CDR3 is TGTGCCAGCAGCTTAGGGGCCAGCCTACACTCTGGAAACACCATATATTTT.

The V and J genes are TRBV27 and TRBJ2-7; D is undetermined. There are 15 residues in the CDR3. Germline V gene lookup returns CDR1 MNHEY and CDR2 SMNVEV (reference sequence). V dropped 5 bases and J dropped 0 bases, with 14 bases sitting between them. The CDR3 DNA reads as TGTGCCAGCAGTAGCTCCTTCGCGGCCTCCTACGAGCAGTACTTC. Its translation: CASSSSFAASYEQYF.

The J gene is TRBJ2-7, the V gene TRBV7-9; 11 nucleotides agree with TRBD2. The CDR3 spans 15 residues. Per the germline V gene, CDR1 is SEHNR and CDR2 is FQNEAQ (reference sequence). Trimming took 5 bases from V and 5 from J; bases not matched to a gene: 8. DNA for the CDR3: TGTGCCAGCAGCGCCAGGACTAGCGGGCTAGACGAGCAGTACTTC. Translating gives CASSARTSGLDEQYF.

J is TRBJ2-5 and V is TRBV7-9; D gene unclear. V was pared by 3 bases and J by 2 bases, with 10 bases between. The CDR3 runs 14 residues. Looked up from germline, CDR1 is SEHNR and CDR2 is FQNEAQ (reference sequence). CDR3 amino acids: CASSLSTVQETQYF. In DNA form, the CDR3 reads TGTGCCAGCAGCTTGAGTACAGTACAAGAGACCCAGTACTTC.